This entry describes one T cell receptor (beta chain). This sample stems from a study of control samples from healthy donors and cancer patients. The method was immunoSEQ multiplex PCR; TCRdb's version includes in-frame clones alone and lacks a portion of them. The sample gives 75,000 to 100,000 clones, about four fifths of which show up once; roughly 2% is in the top ten. Germline values: CDR1 LNHDA, CDR2 SQIVND (reference sequence). The CDR3 totals 15 residues. V was cut by 3 bases and J by 2 bases, with 14 bases left in between. This TCR derives from a man between 60 and 75 years old in good health. The sequenced material came from blood. The chain uses TRBV19 and TRBJ2-7; tentatively, D is TRBD1 or TRBD2 (6 bases each). DNA of the CDR3: TGTGCCAGTAGTATCCGGGGGCGCGGACCCTACGAGCAGTACTTC. Protein: CASSIRGRGPYEQYF.